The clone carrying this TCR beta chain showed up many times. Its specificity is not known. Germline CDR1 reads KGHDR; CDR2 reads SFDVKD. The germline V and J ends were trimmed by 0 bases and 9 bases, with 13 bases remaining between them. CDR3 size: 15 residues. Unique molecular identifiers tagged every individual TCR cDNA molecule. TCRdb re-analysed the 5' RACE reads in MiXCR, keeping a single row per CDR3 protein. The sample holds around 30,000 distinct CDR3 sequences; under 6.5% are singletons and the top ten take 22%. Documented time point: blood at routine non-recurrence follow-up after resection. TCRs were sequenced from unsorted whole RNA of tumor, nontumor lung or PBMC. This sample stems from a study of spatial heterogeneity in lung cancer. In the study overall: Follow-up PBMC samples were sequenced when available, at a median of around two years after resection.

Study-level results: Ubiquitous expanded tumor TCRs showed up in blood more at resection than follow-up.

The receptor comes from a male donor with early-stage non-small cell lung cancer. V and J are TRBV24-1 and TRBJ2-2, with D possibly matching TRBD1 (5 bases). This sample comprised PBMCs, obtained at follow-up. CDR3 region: CATSDLESGSRELFF. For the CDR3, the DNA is TGTGCCACCAGTGATTTGGAGTCAGGGTCTCGGGAGCTGTTTTTT.